Here is one TCR beta chain with its context. V was cut by 5 bases and J by 2 bases, with 10 bases left in between. The CDR3 is 14 residues long. Germline assignment: CDR1 SEHNR and CDR2 FQNEAQ (reference sequence). This sample is part of a study of blood T cell repertoires in COVID-19. The assay was immunoSEQ multiplex PCR, and TCRdb's table has in-frame clones only and misses some. This sample yields 80,000 to 95,000 clones, of which approximately 87% are seen a single time; about 15% belongs to the top ten. Material: peripheral blood. The clonotype comes from a woman between 70 and 85 years old with acute or convalescent COVID-19. The chain is built from TRBV7-9 and TRBJ1-3; no definite D call. The CDR3 DNA is TGTGCCAGCAGCCGGAACAGCCCTGGAAACACCATATATTTT. Amino acids: CASSRNSPGNTIYF.